A selection of T cell receptor beta chains follows, all from one sample in a study of T cell repertoires in cytomegalovirus infection. The antigens these receptors bind are not known. TCRdb redid the calling of the reads with MiXCR, one entry per CDR3 protein. In the table there are hundreds of thousands of distinct CDR3 sequences, approximately 33% of which are singletons. The sequences come from cultured PBMCs, collected from culture after CMV antigen stimulation. These receptors were collected from a human donor in good health (CMV status not recorded). Some clones in this sample may be carry-over from other donors' samples. Both conserved end residues are part of each CDR3. D genes are given only for firm matches. Size tells how often a clone was seen (once, few, many) or the class of an expanded clone, and some rows leave it out.

cdr3_aa,cdr3_nt,d_call,v_call,clone_size,cdr3_length,j_call
CASSVTGPDTQYF,TGTGCCAGTAGCGTCACAGGGCCAGATACGCAGTATTTT,.,TRBV19,.,13,TRBJ2-3
CASSQGYGTGGLVTYEQYF,TGCGCCAGCAGCCAAGGCTACGGGACAGGGGGCCTGGTCACCTACGAGCAGTACTTC,TRBD1,TRBV4-3,.,19,TRBJ2-7
CATSNGALTGELFF,TGTGCCACCTCGAACGGAGCATTAACCGGGGAGCTGTTTTTT,.,TRBV19,.,14,TRBJ2-2
CASSGSGNQPQHF,TGTGCCAGCTCAGGGTCAGGCAATCAGCCCCAGCATTTT,.,TRBV12-3/TRBV12-4,many,13,TRBJ1-5
CASSPETGGYEKLFF,TGTGCCAGCTCACCAGAGACAGGGGGTTATGAAAAACTGTTTTTT,TRBD1,TRBV18,.,15,TRBJ1-4
CASSLSRADEQYF,TGTGCCAGCAGTTTATCCCGCGCGGACGAGCAGTACTTC,.,TRBV27,.,13,TRBJ2-7
CATQVSAESTDTQYF,TGTGCCACACAGGTCAGCGCCGAGAGCACAGATACGCAGTATTTT,.,TRBV10-3,.,15,TRBJ2-3
CASSPDRGNYEQYF,TGTGCCAGCAGCCCAGACAGGGGGAACTACGAGCAGTACTTC,TRBD1,TRBV7-2,few,14,TRBJ2-7
CASTTYEGVGYTF,TGTGCCAGCACGACCTATGAGGGTGTTGGCTACACCTTC,.,TRBV2,.,13,TRBJ1-2
CATSPPPGLAGGPYEQYF,TGTGCCACCAGCCCCCCGCCGGGACTAGCGGGGGGTCCCTACGAGCAGTACTTC,TRBD2,TRBV15,.,18,TRBJ2-7
CASSPRFGGGAQYF,TGTGCCAGCAGCCCGAGGTTCGGGGGGGGGGCCCAGTACTTC,TRBD2,TRBV7-2,many,14,TRBJ2-5
CAISGQGRTDTQYF,TGTGCCATCAGTGGCCAGGGGCGTACAGATACGCAGTATTTT,.,TRBV10-3,once,14,TRBJ2-3
CASSLGGAHTF,TGTGCCAGCAGTTTAGGGGGGGCTCACACCTTC,.,TRBV7-2,many,11,TRBJ1-2